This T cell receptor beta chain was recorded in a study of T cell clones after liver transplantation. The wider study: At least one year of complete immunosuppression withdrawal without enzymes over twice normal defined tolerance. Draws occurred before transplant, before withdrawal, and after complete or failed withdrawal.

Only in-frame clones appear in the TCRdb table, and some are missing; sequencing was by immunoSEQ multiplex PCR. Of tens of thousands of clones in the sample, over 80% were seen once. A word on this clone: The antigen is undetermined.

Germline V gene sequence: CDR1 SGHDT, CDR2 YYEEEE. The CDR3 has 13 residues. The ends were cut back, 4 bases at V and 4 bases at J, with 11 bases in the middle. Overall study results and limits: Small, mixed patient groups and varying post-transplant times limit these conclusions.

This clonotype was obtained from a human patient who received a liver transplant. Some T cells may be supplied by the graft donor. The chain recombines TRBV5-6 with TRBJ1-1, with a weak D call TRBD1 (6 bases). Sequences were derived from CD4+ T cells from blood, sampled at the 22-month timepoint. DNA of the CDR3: TGTGCCAGCAGCCCGGGAGGGGGCACTGAAGCTTTCTTT. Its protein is CASSPGGGTEAFF. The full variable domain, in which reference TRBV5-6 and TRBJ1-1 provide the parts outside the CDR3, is DAGVTQSPTHLIKTRGQQVTLRCSPKSGHDTVSWYQQALGQGPQFIFQYYEEEERQRGNFPDRFSGHQFPNYSSELNVNALLLGDSALYLCASSPGGGTEAFFGQGTRLTVV.